What follows are 8 T cell receptor beta chains derived from one specimen sequenced in a study of CD8 T cells in ankylosing spondylitis. MiXCR was run by TCRdb on the 5' RACE reads, yielding one entry per CDR3 protein. Seen here are 150,000 to 200,000 distinct CDR3 sequences, 15% to 20% observed once, and the top ten hold approximately 7.8%. The sequenced sample consisted of blood, either unsorted or a sorted T cell fraction (not recorded which). The receptors here all came from a male donor with ankylosing spondylitis or in good health (not recorded which).

This clonotype was detected ten times or more. The chain carries TRBV12-3 or TRBV12-4 and TRBJ1-2; the D gene is possibly TRBD1 (5 bases). V gave up 6 bases and J gave up 4 bases, with 15 bases separating them. The CDR3 length is 14 residues. The CDR3 region is CASRGGFGSYGYTF. For the CDR3, the DNA is TGTGCCAGCAGGGGGGGGTTTGGGTCCTATGGCTACACCTTC.

V usage is TRBV3-1 and J usage is TRBJ2-5; D remains ambiguous. This CDR3 is built from 13 residues. V was cut by 0 bases and J by 1 base, with 3 bases left in between. CDR1 and CDR2 (germline): LGHDT, YNNKEL (reference sequence). The CDR3 loop is CASSQDLQETQYF. The CDR3, as DNA: TGTGCCAGCAGCCAAGATCTCCAAGAGACCCAGTACTTC.

This clonotype was recorded at least ten times. J is TRBJ1-6 and V is TRBV7-8, with a weak D call TRBD1 (5 bases). The germline V gene has CDR1 SGHVS and CDR2 FQNEAQ. CDR3 length: 16 residues. The V end was cut by 2 bases, the J end by 6 bases, with 14 bases between. As DNA, the CDR3 is TGTGCCAGCAGCTTAAGCCCCACAGGAATTAATTCACCCCTCCACTTT. Amino acid sequence: CASSLSPTGINSPLHF.

This clonotype has just a few counts. The chain joins TRBV10-3 to TRBJ2-7; no clear D. The CDR3 covers 12 residues. Trimming left V 9 bases short and J 4 bases short, with 13 bases between. The germline V gene has CDR1 ENHRY and CDR2 SYGVKD. The CDR3 loop is CAIAGSTYEQYF. The CDR3 DNA is TGTGCCATTGCAGGTTCCACTTACGAGCAGTACTTC.

This clonotype was counted only a few times. The CDR3 sequence: CASSPYQETQYF. CDR3 coding DNA: TGTGCCAGCTCACCCTATCAAGAGACCCAGTACTTC. This chain connects TRBV18 to TRBJ2-5; D gene ambiguous. Germline lookup yields CDR1 KGHSH and CDR2 LQKENI. The CDR3 extends over 12 amino acids. Trimming removed 3 bases at V and 2 bases at J, with 4 bases between.

This clonotype has only a few counts. The gene calls are TRBV28 and TRBJ2-1; TRBD1 matches 9 bases. CDR3 length: 19 residues. V shed 6 bases and J 0 bases; nucleotides not matched to a gene: 15. CDR1 is MDHEN, CDR2 SYDVKM, per germline. The CDR3: CASREGTGSSPGSYNEQFF. CDR3 bases: TGTGCCAGCAGGGAAGGGACAGGGTCATCCCCCGGCTCCTACAATGAGCAGTTCTTC.

In this sample, this clonotype turned up many times. J is TRBJ2-7 and V is TRBV10-3; 9 bases are shared with TRBD1. The CDR3 sequence is 14 residues long. V lost 4 bases, J lost 4 bases, and 5 bases stayed unmatched. Germline V gene sequence: CDR1 ENHRY, CDR2 SYGVKD. The CDR3 DNA reads TGTGCCATCAGTGGGAGACAGGGGGGATACGAGCAGTACTTC. The encoded protein is CAISGRQGGYEQYF.

V is TRBV7-9 and J is TRBJ2-1; 7 positions agree with TRBD1. Per germline, CDR1 SEHNR and CDR2 FQNEAQ (reference sequence). V lost 5 bases and J lost 8; bases outside the gene matches: 6. The CDR3 spans 13 residues. The CDR3 sequence: CASSPRQGYEQFF. The CDR3 bases are TGTGCCAGCAGCCCGAGACAGGGCTATGAGCAGTTCTTC. Full variable domain (rest looked up from reference TRBV7-9 and TRBJ2-1): DTGVSQNPRHKITKRGQNVTFRCDPISEHNRLYWYRQTLGQGPEFLTYFQNEAQLEKSRLLSDRFSAERPKGSFSTLEIQRTEQGDSAMYLCASSPRQGYEQFFGPGTRLTVL.